A single sample is the source of the 29 T cell receptor beta chains below, sequenced in a study of cytomegalovirus exposure and HLA in healthy donors. The PCR used 60 Vbeta and 13 Jbeta primers. TCRdb's table, derived via immunoSEQ multiplex PCR, lists solely in-frame clones and lacks some. Counted here are around 61,000 clones, 65% to 80% occurring once; the ten biggest clones make up less than 20%. The sequencing sample was made of PBMCs. All receptors come from a man between 35 and 55 years old in good health and CMV-seropositive.

The chain recombines TRBV27 with TRBJ2-1; 8 positions match TRBD2. Trimming took 8 bases from V and 3 from J; bases not matched to a gene: 9. Germline V gives CDR1 MNHEY, CDR2 SMNVEV (reference sequence). The CDR3 consists of 15 residues. The CDR3 protein is CASRPPGGYYNEQFF. The DNA of the CDR3 is TGTGCCAGCCGTCCTCCGGGGGGGTACTACAATGAGCAGTTCTTC.

The chain combines TRBV7-3 with TRBJ2-2; the match to TRBD2 covers 9 bases. The CDR3 is 15 amino acids. CDR1 is SGHTA, CDR2 FQGTGA, per germline. J was trimmed by 7 bases and V by 3 bases; bases with no gene match: 6. The CDR3 region has the DNA TGTGCCAGCAGCTTTCTAGCGGGGAGTGGCGGGGAGCTGTTTTTT. It codes for CASSFLAGSGGELFF. The full variable domain, completed using reference TRBV7-3 and TRBJ2-2, is GAGVSQTPSNKVTEKGKYVELRCDPISGHTALYWYRQSLGQGPEFLIYFQGTGAADDSGLPNDRFFAVRPEGSVSTLKIQRTERGDSAVYLCASSFLAGSGGELFFGEGSRLTVL.

This clone was found a few times. Here the CDR3 reads CASRRTGTQYF. DNA for the CDR3: TGTGCCAGCAGACGCACGGGGACCCAGTACTTC. This chain links TRBV5-8 with TRBJ2-5, with D uncertain. The CDR3 runs to 11 residues. Germline-derived CDR1 and CDR2 are SGHTS and YDEGEE. Trimming left V 5 bases short and J 7 bases short, with 9 bases between.

The chain uses TRBV7-9 and TRBJ2-7, with 9 positions matching TRBD1. With 5 bases clipped from V and 5 bases from J, the junction kept 10 bases outside the gene matches. Germline CDR1 SEHNR, CDR2 FQNEAQ (reference sequence). This CDR3 has 15 residues. The CDR3 here is CASSRAGTGHHEQYF. The CDR3 DNA reads TGTGCCAGCAGCCGGGCCGGGACAGGGCACCACGAGCAGTACTTC.

The chain has TRBV5-6 and TRBJ2-1; possibly TRBD2 for D (5 bases). CDR3 size: 14 residues. Between the trimmed V and J ends, which lost 7 bases and 2 bases, there was a span of 13 bases. From germline, CDR1 is SGHDT and CDR2 YYEEEE. The CDR3 region has the DNA TGTGCCAGCTCCTTTAGCGACCCCTACAATGAGCAGTTCTTC. This gives the protein CASSFSDPYNEQFF.

This chain links TRBV9 with TRBJ2-1; perhaps TRBD1 as D (5 bases). CDR1 and CDR2 from the germline V gene are SGDLS and YYNGEE. The CDR3 length is 14 residues. V lost 3 bases and J lost 8, with 15 bases in between. The CDR3 loop is CASSGFTGPHEQFF. CDR3 nucleotide sequence: TGTGCCAGCAGCGGGTTCACAGGTCCCCATGAGCAGTTCTTC.

The chain joins TRBV25-1 to TRBJ2-5, with 12 bases identical to TRBD1. Germline lookup yields CDR1 MGHDK and CDR2 SYGVNS. V was pared by 1 base and J by 6 bases, with 3 bases of the junction left unmatched. This CDR3 is built from 15 residues. The CDR3: CASSEFGTGGQTQYF. The CDR3 DNA is TGTGCCAGCAGTGAATTCGGGACAGGGGGCCAGACCCAGTACTTC.

This chain links TRBV5-5 with TRBJ2-7; possible D gene TRBD1, 5 bases. Germline-derived CDR1 and CDR2 are SGHKS and YYEKEE (reference sequence). The CDR3 has 14 amino acids. Trimming removed 1 base from V and 0 bases from J, with 8 bases in between. The CDR3 spells CASSLKGSSYEQYF. In nucleotides, the CDR3 is TGTGCCAGCAGCTTGAAGGGGTCCTCCTACGAGCAGTACTTC.

The rearrangement joins TRBV5-8 to TRBJ2-6; a weak D match, TRBD1 (6 bases). Trimming removed 3 bases from V and 13 bases from J, with 14 bases in between. This CDR3 comprises 13 residues. Germline V gene lookup returns CDR1 SGHTS and CDR2 YDEGEE. CDR3 residues: CASSWGPRWVLTF. The CDR3, as DNA: TGTGCCAGCAGCTGGGGGCCACGTTGGGTCCTGACTTTC.

The rearrangement uses TRBV4-3 and TRBJ2-5; no firm D call. The V gene's germline CDR1 is LGHNA and CDR2 YSLEER. The V gene lost 1 base and the J gene lost 1 base, with 7 bases spanning the gap. The CDR3 contains 14 residues. CDR3 coding DNA: TGCGCCAGCAGCCAAGTATGGCCCCAAGAGACCCAGTACTTC. This gives the protein CASSQVWPQETQYF.

This chain connects TRBV4-2 to TRBJ1-2; 9 bases align to TRBD1. Losses at the gene ends were 4 bases for V and 7 bases for J; bases not matched to a gene: 13. CDR3 length: 16 amino acids. CDR1 and CDR2 from the germline V gene are LGHNA and YNFKEQ. The CDR3 region is CASSLRDRDGRGGYTF. The CDR3 region has the DNA TGTGCCAGCAGCCTACGGGACAGGGATGGTCGCGGTGGCTACACCTTC.

The chain carries TRBV28 and TRBJ2-3; 7 nucleotides match TRBD2. The CDR3 consists of 13 residues. The germline V gene encodes CDR1 MDHEN and CDR2 SYDVKM. V was clipped by 5 bases and J by 8 bases; unmatched bases: 7. The CDR3: CASSPGLAATQYF. The DNA of the CDR3 is TGTGCCAGCAGTCCCGGGCTAGCGGCTACGCAGTATTTT. Full variable domain (rest looked up from reference TRBV28 and TRBJ2-3): DVKVTQSSRYLVKRTGEKVFLECVQDMDHENMFWYRQDPGLGLRLIYFSYDVKMKEKGDIPEGYSVSREKKERFSLILESASTNQTSMYLCASSPGLAATQYFGPGTRLTVL.

V usage is TRBV25-1 and J usage is TRBJ2-7, with D possibly TRBD1 on 5 matching bases. The CDR3 consists of 16 residues. Trimming took off 0 bases at V and 2 bases at J, with 14 bases between the two ends. Per the germline V gene, CDR1 is MGHDK and CDR2 is SYGVNS. Written as DNA, the CDR3 is TGTGCCAGCAGTGAATATGGCCAGGGAAAGACCTACGAGCAGTACTTC. It codes for CASSEYGQGKTYEQYF.

The chain couples TRBV5-1 to TRBJ2-5; 9 bases map to TRBD1. Germline trimming cut 4 bases from V and 4 bases from J; bases unmatched to any gene: 5. Germline loops: CDR1 SGHRS, CDR2 YFSETQ. The CDR3 totals 14 residues. CDR3 region: CASSQATGGETQYF. In DNA, the CDR3 is TGCGCCAGCAGCCAGGCGACAGGGGGAGAGACCCAGTACTTC.

V is TRBV6-1 and J is TRBJ2-5; D call uncertain. The CDR3 runs to 13 residues. Trimming pared 5 bases from V and 4 bases from J, leaving 11 bases between. The germline CDR1 and CDR2 sequences are MNHNS and SASEGT. CDR3 sequence reads: CASSLLGGETQYF. The CDR3 nucleotides are TGTGCCAGCAGTCTCCTCGGTGGAGAGACCCAGTACTTC.

The chain couples TRBV7-6 to TRBJ2-7; 8 positions agree with TRBD2. Per germline, CDR1 SGHVS and CDR2 FNYEAQ. The V gene end was trimmed by 5 bases and the J gene end by 3 bases; junction bases not matched to a gene: 3. The CDR3 sequence is 13 residues long. CDR3 nucleotide sequence: TGTGCCAGCAGCGTAGGGACTAGCTACGAGCAGTACTTC. Its protein product is CASSVGTSYEQYF.

This chain links TRBV27 with TRBJ2-7; D not certain. The CDR3 has 14 residues. V lost 0 bases, J lost 2 bases, and 8 bases lay in between. The V gene's germline CDR1 is MNHEY and CDR2 SMNVEV (reference sequence). The CDR3 protein is CASSLSTLPYEQYF. The CDR3 DNA is TGTGCCAGCAGTTTATCTACTTTACCCTACGAGCAGTACTTC.

The count of this clone is one. The chain combines TRBV29-1 with TRBJ1-2; 8 bases are a match to TRBD1. J lost 6 bases, V lost 3 bases, and 9 bases had no gene match. Germline CDR1 reads SQVTM; CDR2 reads ANQGSEA. This CDR3 region has 14 residues. The CDR3 is CSVEFRTGSDGYTF. CDR3 DNA: TGCAGCGTTGAGTTCAGGACAGGGTCGGATGGCTACACCTTC.

This rearrangement joins TRBV29-1 to TRBJ2-1; TRBD1 might be the D (6 bases). Germline V gene lookup returns CDR1 SQVTM and CDR2 ANQGSEA. Trimming took off 5 bases at V and 8 bases at J, with 16 bases between the two ends. The CDR3 covers 13 residues. For the CDR3, the DNA is TGCAGCGTTACCCCGGGTGGGGGCGATGAGCAGTTCTTC. This gives the protein CSVTPGGGDEQFF.

CDR3 region: CSVRGGVDQPQHF. The CDR3 DNA sequence: TGCAGCGTAAGAGGTGGTGTTGATCAGCCCCAGCATTTT. This sequence joins TRBV29-1 and TRBJ1-5; D is uncertain. Trimming removed 6 bases from V and 5 bases from J, with 14 bases in between. Germline V gene sequence: CDR1 SQVTM, CDR2 ANQGSEA. The CDR3 totals 13 residues.

This clone was observed once. The V call is TRBV18, the J call TRBJ2-5; D is perhaps TRBD2 (6 bases). CDR1 is KGHSH and CDR2 is LQKENI in the germline V gene. Trimming pared 0 bases from V and 2 bases from J, leaving 16 bases between. The CDR3 extends over 17 amino acids. The CDR3 nucleotides are TGTGCCAGCTCACCACCTGATGGCGGGGAAACTCAAGAGACCCAGTACTTC. It yields the protein CASSPPDGGETQETQYF.

J is TRBJ2-1 and V is TRBV5-1, with 8 bases aligning to TRBD2. CDR3 length: 15 residues. Germline CDR1 SGHRS, CDR2 YFSETQ. J gave up 10 bases and V 0 bases, and 9 bases lay outside the gene matches. CDR3 nucleotide sequence: TGCGCCAGCAGCTTGGGGTTGGCGGGAGGCCAAGAGCAGTTCTTC. Its protein is CASSLGLAGGQEQFF.

The rearrangement uses TRBV2 and TRBJ2-7, with a weak D call TRBD1 (6 bases). This CDR3 is built from 14 residues. V lost 5 bases to trimming and J lost 1 base, with 12 bases between them. Germline CDR1 SNHLY, CDR2 FYNNEI. CDR3 sequence (DNA): TGTGCCAGCAGTCGGGACAACCAATCCTACGAGCAGTACTTC. It is translated as CASSRDNQSYEQYF.

This chain joins TRBV4-2 and TRBJ2-7, with a possible D match to TRBD2 (7 bases). Germline V CDR1 and CDR2: LGHNA, YNFKEQ. V was clipped by 4 bases and J by 7 bases, with 17 bases between them. The CDR3 extends over 14 amino acids. This CDR3 reads CASSPGVSGREQYF. The CDR3 nucleotides read TGTGCCAGCAGCCCAGGGGTTAGCGGGCGAGAGCAGTACTTC.

This chain connects TRBV25-1 to TRBJ2-7; D is possibly TRBD1 (5 bases). This CDR3 has 13 amino acids. V was shortened by 7 bases and J by 4 bases, with 14 bases between the two germline ends. The germline V gene has CDR1 MGHDK and CDR2 SYGVNS. CDR3 amino acids: CASNSRDGYEQYF. In DNA, the CDR3 is TGTGCCAGCAATAGCAGGGATGGGTACGAGCAGTACTTC.

The J gene is TRBJ2-4, the V gene TRBV7-2, with D possibly matching TRBD2 (6 bases). V was trimmed by 5 bases and J by 3 bases, leaving 14 bases between them. CDR1 SGHTA and CDR2 FQGNSA come from the germline V gene. The CDR3 has 15 amino acids. The CDR3 loop is CASSLTGSSKNIQYF. The CDR3 DNA reads TGTGCCAGCAGCCTAACCGGGAGCAGCAAAAACATTCAGTACTTC.

The chain has TRBV4-1 and TRBJ1-2; 10 positions match TRBD1. V lost 3 bases, J lost 8 bases, and 12 bases stayed unmatched. This CDR3 has 16 residues. Per the germline V gene, CDR1 is MGHRA and CDR2 is YSYEKL. This chain's CDR3 is CASSHMGQGPNRGYTF. CDR3 sequence (DNA): TGCGCCAGCAGCCATATGGGACAGGGGCCCAATCGAGGCTACACCTTC.

The sample holds one count of this clone. V is TRBV18 and J is TRBJ1-1; TRBD1 matches at 10 bases. J gave up 3 bases and V 5 bases, and 3 bases lay outside the gene matches. The germline CDR1 and CDR2 sequences are KGHSH and LQKENI. The CDR3 is 14 amino acids. The CDR3 DNA reads as TGTGCCAGCTCAGGCGGGACAGGGGACACTGAAGCTTTCTTT. Its translation is CASSGGTGDTEAFF.

The chain is built from TRBV5-5 and TRBJ2-1; possibly TRBD2 for D (6 bases). There are 17 residues in the CDR3. The germline gives CDR1 SGHKS, CDR2 YYEKEE (reference sequence). The V end lost 0 bases, the J end lost 1 base, and 14 bases lay between the germline ends. The CDR3 region is CASSLGEAARSYNEQFF. CDR3 bases: TGTGCCAGCAGCTTGGGGGAGGCGGCACGATCCTACAATGAGCAGTTCTTC.